These 22 T cell receptor beta chains came from one sample sequenced in a study of T cell changes during pregnancy in multiple sclerosis. Generated by immunoSEQ multiplex PCR, the TCRdb table keeps only in-frame clones and is missing some. The sample lists more than 55,000 clones; roughly 90% were seen once. The specimen comprised peripheral blood, sampled after pregnancy. The receptor source for this set is a female donor with multiple sclerosis, enrolled in a pregnancy study.

Note on this clone: The CDR3 end shows no conserved phenylalanine or tryptophan, and so a read error is likely. The limits of the CDR3 on the DNA are not certain, so only TCRdb's listed CDR3 is given. This sequence joins TRBV30 and TRBJ1-2; TRBD1, as called in the table, went unchecked against the DNA. The CDR3 has 12 residues if both end residues are counted. Germline CDR1 and CDR2: GTSNPN and SVGIG (reference sequence). The CDR3 sequence: CAWSKVAGVVKV.

J is TRBJ1-2 and V is TRBV5-1, with 11 nucleotides matching TRBD1. The V segment lost 4 bases and the J segment 8 bases; nucleotides outside the gene matches: 22. This CDR3 region has 19 residues. Germline values: CDR1 SGHRS, CDR2 YFSETQ. The CDR3 loop reads CASSKAGGWTGGKREGYTF. CDR3 sequence (DNA): TGCGCCAGCAGCAAGGCCGGGGGGTGGACAGGGGGCAAGCGGGAAGGCTACACCTTC. Full variable domain (rest looked up from reference TRBV5-1 and TRBJ1-2): KAGVTQTPRYLIKTRGQQVTLSCSPISGHRSVSWYQQTPGQGLQFLFEYFSETQRNKGNFPGRFSGRQFSNSRSEMNVSTLELGDSALYLCASSKAGGWTGGKREGYTFGSGTRLTVV.

The CDR3 spells CATSLKGGMGLAEAFF. CDR3 DNA sequence: TGTGCCACCAGCTTAAAAGGGGGCATGGGGTTGGCTGAAGCTTTCTTT. The gene calls are TRBV15 and TRBJ1-1; 7 positions match TRBD1. V was clipped by 5 bases and J by 6 bases; unmatched bases: 15. There are 16 residues in the CDR3. Germline-derived CDR1 and CDR2 are LNHNV and YYDKDF (reference sequence).

The sample holds a few counts of this clone. The chain joins TRBV27 to TRBJ1-1, with 7 bases that match TRBD1. V trimming: 7 bases; J trimming: 1 base; junction bases outside the gene matches: 6. Looked up from germline, CDR1 is MNHEY and CDR2 is SMNVEV (reference sequence). The CDR3 contains 14 residues. In DNA, the CDR3 is TGTGCCAGCATGGACAGGAGGGGGAACACTGAAGCTTTCTTT. This encodes CASMDRRGNTEAFF.

The J gene is TRBJ2-1, the V gene TRBV5-1; 12 nucleotides line up with TRBD2. CDR1 SGHRS and CDR2 YFSETQ come from the germline V gene. J was trimmed by 10 bases and V by 3 bases; bases with no gene match: 11. CDR3 size: 16 residues. The CDR3 DNA follows: TGCGCCAGCAGCTCCGGACCTAGCGGGGGGGCTCAGGAGCAGTTCTTC. Translated, it gives CASSSGPSGGAQEQFF.

Comment on this clone: One end of the junction is discordant with germline, which a read error may explain. The chain joins TRBV28 to TRBJ2-1, with TRBD2 identical over 10 bases. From germline, CDR1 is MDHEN and CDR2 SYDVKM. The CDR3 contains 11 residues. The CDR3 is CIAGGNNEQFF. The CDR3 region has the DNA TGCATAGCGGGGGGTAACAATGAGCAGTTCTTC.

This chain joins TRBV6-5 and TRBJ1-1; TRBD1 matches 8 bases. Germline V gives CDR1 MNHEY, CDR2 SVGAGI. The CDR3 sequence is 13 residues long. V was clipped by 5 bases and J by 4 bases; unmatched bases: 3. CDR3 DNA: TGTGCCAGCAGTGGAGACAGGGGCACTGAAGCTTTCTTT. Translating it yields CASSGDRGTEAFF.

The chain employs TRBV7-9 and TRBJ1-4; 8 positions match TRBD1. J lost 5 bases, V lost 5 bases, and 7 bases had no gene match. CDR3 length: 15 amino acids. From germline, CDR1 is SEHNR and CDR2 FQNEAQ (reference sequence). The CDR3 DNA reads TGTGCCAGCAGCGTTTGGACAGGGCAGAATGAAAAACTGTTTTTT. Protein product: CASSVWTGQNEKLFF.

The rearrangement joins TRBV5-1 to TRBJ2-7, with TRBD1 as a possible D gene (6 bases). The CDR3 runs to 13 residues. V was pared by 2 bases and J by 5 bases, with 11 bases between. Germline V lookup: CDR1 SGHRS, CDR2 YFSETQ. The CDR3 loop reads CASSLLGADEQYF. The CDR3 DNA reads as TGCGCCAGCAGCTTATTGGGGGCCGACGAGCAGTACTTC. Based on the CDR3 plus reference TRBV5-1 and TRBJ2-7, the full variable domain is KAGVTQTPRYLIKTRGQQVTLSCSPISGHRSVSWYQQTPGQGLQFLFEYFSETQRNKGNFPGRFSGRQFSNSRSEMNVSTLELGDSALYLCASSLLGADEQYFGPGTRLTVT.

J is TRBJ2-5 and V is TRBV9; D possibly corresponds to TRBD1 (6 bases). The CDR3 is made up of 13 amino acids. Trimming shortened V by 3 bases and J by 2 bases, and 8 bases separated the two germline ends. The germline gives CDR1 SGDLS, CDR2 YYNGEE. CDR3 bases: TGTGCCAGCAGCGGAAGGGGGCAAGAGACCCAGTACTTC. Residues: CASSGRGQETQYF.

The genes are TRBV6-5 and TRBJ1-3; D gene ambiguous. V lost 3 bases and J lost 2, with 14 bases in between. Per the germline V gene, CDR1 is MNHEY and CDR2 is SVGAGI. CDR3 length: 16 residues. The CDR3 DNA reads as TGTGCCAGCAGTTATAGACCGGGAACCGCTGGAAACACCATATATTTT. It translates to CASSYRPGTAGNTIYF.

V is TRBV18 and J is TRBJ1-4, with D possibly TRBD1 on 6 matching bases. CDR1 and CDR2 from the germline V gene are KGHSH and LQKENI. The CDR3 loop spans 12 amino acids. Trimming removed 4 bases from V and 7 bases from J, with 7 bases in between. The CDR3 here is CASSLQGEKLFF. CDR3 sequence (DNA): TGTGCCAGCTCACTACAGGGTGAAAAACTGTTTTTT.

The CDR3 protein is CASSIPFTDTQYF. CDR3 DNA: TGTGCCAGTAGTATACCGTTCACAGATACGCAGTATTTT. V is TRBV19 and J is TRBJ2-3, with no clear D. Germline-derived CDR1 and CDR2 are LNHDA and SQIVND (reference sequence). The CDR3 has 13 amino acids. V was shortened by 2 bases and J by 2 bases, with 5 bases between the two germline ends.

The chain employs TRBV10-3 and TRBJ2-7; D may be TRBD1 (6 bases). The germline V gene has CDR1 ENHRY and CDR2 SYGVKD. The CDR3 length is 13 residues. V was pared by 5 bases and J by 2 bases, with 10 bases between. For the CDR3, the DNA is TGTGCCATCAGTACGGACAGAGCCTACGAGCAGTACTTC. As protein: CAISTDRAYEQYF.

The chain carries TRBV7-2 and TRBJ2-7; 7 bases map to TRBD1. Germline V gene data show CDR1 as SGHTA and CDR2 as FQGNSA. The V segment lost 3 bases and the J segment 4 bases; nucleotides outside the gene matches: 12. CDR3 length: 16 residues. The CDR3 sequence is CASSLPPYGTVYEQYF. In nucleotides, the CDR3 is TGTGCCAGCAGCTTGCCCCCCTACGGGACAGTATACGAGCAGTACTTC.

This rearrangement joins TRBV29-1 to TRBJ1-5; 9 bases agree with TRBD1. Germline V gene sequence: CDR1 SQVTM, CDR2 ANQGSEA. This CDR3 contains 14 residues. Losses at the gene ends were 6 bases for V and 5 bases for J; bases not matched to a gene: 8. The CDR3 spells CSVRQGVSDQPQHF. Here the CDR3 DNA reads TGCAGCGTCCGACAGGGGGTCTCGGATCAGCCCCAGCATTTT.

The chain couples TRBV4-1 to TRBJ2-1; the match to TRBD1 covers 8 bases. The J segment lost 12 bases and the V segment lost 0 bases, leaving 4 bases of the junction unmatched. CDR1 and CDR2 (germline): MGHRA, YSYEKL. The length of the CDR3 is 13 residues. The CDR3 sequence: CASSQDWTGRQFF. The DNA for the CDR3 is TGCGCCAGCAGCCAAGATTGGACAGGGCGGCAGTTCTTC.

The chain couples TRBV11-1 to TRBJ1-2, with 8 bases aligning to TRBD1. This CDR3 has 17 residues. The germline V gene has CDR1 SGHAT and CDR2 FQDESV (reference sequence). V lost 0 bases to trimming and J lost 6 bases; unmatched junction nucleotides: 12. CDR3: CASSLAPATGEINGYTF. In DNA form, the CDR3 reads TGTGCCAGCAGCTTAGCCCCTGCGACAGGGGAGATTAATGGCTACACCTTC.

V gene TRBV6-5 combines with J gene TRBJ1-4, with 7 positions matching TRBD1. J lost 5 bases, V lost 4 bases, and 7 bases had no gene match. The germline V gene has CDR1 MNHEY and CDR2 SVGAGI. The CDR3 contains 15 residues. The CDR3 is CASSSDRVANEKLFF. As DNA, the CDR3 is TGTGCCAGCAGTTCCGACAGGGTGGCCAATGAAAAACTGTTTTTT.

V and J are TRBV5-3 and TRBJ2-7, with D hard to call. TRBV5-3 is an open reading frame whose function is uncertain. The germline V and J ends were trimmed by 1 base and 0 bases, with 14 bases remaining between them. The CDR3 sequence is 16 residues long. CDR3 sequence: CARSLKDRGSSYEQYF. The DNA of the CDR3 is TGTGCCAGAAGCTTGAAGGATCGAGGCAGCTCCTACGAGCAGTACTTC.

V and J are TRBV19 and TRBJ1-5, with 10 bases fitting TRBD1. CDR1 LNHDA and CDR2 SQIVND come from the germline V gene (reference sequence). V was pared by 5 bases and J by 4 bases, with 17 bases of the junction left unmatched. CDR3 size: 19 residues. The CDR3 is CASSDTGLGQGPVNQPQHF. CDR3 bases: TGTGCCAGTAGTGATACCGGATTGGGACAGGGGCCCGTAAATCAGCCCCAGCATTTT.

The genes are TRBV5-4 and TRBJ2-5; 10 bases line up with TRBD1. Germline-derived CDR1 and CDR2 are SGHNT and YYREEE (reference sequence). The CDR3 is made up of 16 amino acids. Losses at the gene ends were 4 bases for V and 1 base for J; bases not matched to a gene: 7. CDR3 amino acids: CASSDTGTGAQETQYF. Here the CDR3 DNA reads TGTGCCAGCAGCGACACCGGGACAGGGGCCCAAGAGACCCAGTACTTC.